The 20 T cell receptor beta chains given below trace back to one sample, sequenced in a study of Graves' ophthalmopathy and Graves' hyperthyroidism. From RNA, the CDR3 regions of TCR beta chains were amplified and sequenced. The library came from an HTBI-primed first-round RT-PCR and a second-round multiplex PCR. TCRdb independently ran MiXCR on the multiplex PCR reads; one entry per CDR3 protein. The sample carries hundreds of thousands of distinct CDR3 sequences, about 24% recorded once. Source material: peripheral blood. Receptor source: a woman aged 18-29 years with stable Graves' hyperthyroidism. Some clones in this sample may be carry-over from other donors' samples.

This clonotype was detected many times. This chain links TRBV20-1 with TRBJ1-1; the match to TRBD1 covers 8 bases. V lost 0 bases and J lost 5; bases outside the gene matches: 5. CDR1 and CDR2 from the germline V gene are DFQATT and SNEGSKA (reference sequence). The CDR3 extends over 14 amino acids. The chain's CDR3 is CSARDLRGRTEAFF. CDR3 bases: TGCAGTGCTAGAGATCTCAGGGGGCGAACTGAAGCTTTCTTT.

The sample holds many counts of this clonotype. The rearrangement uses TRBV2 and TRBJ1-1; no firm D call. CDR1 SNHLY and CDR2 FYNNEI come from the germline V gene. The germline V and J ends were trimmed by 4 bases and 1 base, with 7 bases remaining between them. The CDR3 sequence is 13 residues long. Here the CDR3 DNA reads TGTGCCAGCAGTGGGCACAGGAACACTGAAGCTTTCTTT. Protein product: CASSGHRNTEAFF.

This clonotype was seen ten or more times. The J gene is TRBJ1-2, the V gene TRBV12-3 or TRBV12-4; D is unclear. The ends were cut back, 2 bases at V and 8 bases at J, with 6 bases in the middle. The CDR3 length is 11 residues. In DNA, the CDR3 is TGTGCCAGCAGTTTACGGGGAGGCTACACCTTC. Amino acid sequence: CASSLRGGYTF.

A remark on this clonotype: A clone one base away is much larger, so this may be a read error. The J gene is TRBJ1-2, the V gene TRBV9; D remains unclear. Germline-derived CDR1 and CDR2 are SGDLS and YYNGEE. The CDR3 consists of 15 residues. CDR3 sequence: CSSSAGREGTVGYTF. CDR3 in DNA: TGTTCCAGCAGCGCAGGACGGGAGGGTACTGTCGGCTACACCTTC. Variable domain in full (rest from reference TRBV9 and TRBJ1-2): DSGVTQTPKHLITATGQRVTLRCSPRSGDLSVYWYQQSLDQGLQFLIQYYNGEERAKGNILERFSAQQFPDLHSELNLSSLELGDSALYFCSSSAGREGTVGYTFGSGTRLTVV.

This clonotype turned up a few times. This chain joins TRBV6-1 and TRBJ1-6; no definite D call. This CDR3 has 16 amino acids. Germline lookup yields CDR1 MNHNS and CDR2 SASEGT. V was shortened by 8 bases and J by 9 bases, with 23 bases between the two germline ends. CDR3 coding DNA: TGTGCCAGCGAACGAGGGCTCGTGGCTAGTGGTTCACCCCTCCACTTT. Translation gives CASERGLVASGSPLHF.

The chain links TRBV11-1 to TRBJ2-7; 8 nucleotides line up with TRBD2. CDR1 and CDR2 from the germline V gene are SGHAT and FQDESV (reference sequence). J lost 8 bases, V lost 4 bases, and 7 bases had no gene match. The length of the CDR3 is 13 residues. The CDR3 nucleotides read TGTGCCAGCAGCTCCTTTAGCGGGGCCCAGCAGTACTTC. Protein: CASSSFSGAQQYF. Looking up the rest from reference TRBV11-1 and TRBJ2-7 gives the full variable domain: EAEVAQSPRYKITEKSQAVAFWCDPISGHATLYWYRQILGQGPELLVQFQDESVVDDSQLPKDRFSAERLKGVDSTLKIQPAELGDSAMYLCASSSFSGAQQYFGPGTRLTVT.

This clonotype was seen a few times. V usage is TRBV10-3 and J usage is TRBJ2-5; TRBD2 is a possible D gene (6 bases). Trimming pared 6 bases from V and 2 bases from J, leaving 16 bases between. Germline CDR1 reads ENHRY; CDR2 reads SYGVKD. The CDR3 sequence is 15 residues long. CDR3 coding DNA: TGTGCCATCAGCGCCCCCGGGAGCGGGCAAGAGACCCAGTACTTC. Its protein product is CAISAPGSGQETQYF.

A note on this clonotype: Here the CDR3 omits its conserved ending phenylalanine or tryptophan, so a read error is the likely source. The chain recombines TRBV6-1 with TRBJ2-6; D remains ambiguous. V lost 6 bases, J lost 0 bases, and 6 bases lay in between. This CDR3 comprises 14 residues. The germline V gene encodes CDR1 MNHNS and CDR2 SASEGT. CDR3 sequence: CASSGLSGANVLTV. The CDR3 DNA reads as TGTGCCAGCAGCGGCCTCTCTGGGGCCAACGTCCTGACTGTC.

This clonotype was seen only a few times. Possible read error: a much larger clone is one base away. This CDR3 reads CASSARDQPQHF. The CDR3 nucleotides are TGTGCCAGCAGTGCCAGGGATCAGCCCCAGCATTTT. The genes are TRBV6-1 and TRBJ1-5; D is perhaps TRBD1 (5 bases). The length of the CDR3 is 12 residues. Trimming cost V 4 bases and J 5 bases, with 6 bases left between them. In germline, CDR1 is MNHNS, CDR2 SASEGT.

Here the CDR3 reads CASSLYEETQYF. CDR3 bases: TGTGCCAGCAGTTTATATGAAGAGACCCAGTACTTC. The chain joins TRBV27 to TRBJ2-5, with no clear D. The ends were cut back, 1 base at V and 3 bases at J, with 3 bases in the middle. There are 12 residues in the CDR3. Germline V gene sequence: CDR1 MNHEY, CDR2 SMNVEV (reference sequence).

The V call is TRBV7-8, the J call TRBJ2-5; perhaps TRBD2 as D (5 bases). The CDR3 spans 14 residues. The germline gives CDR1 SGHVS, CDR2 FQNEAQ. Trimming pared 3 bases from V and 3 bases from J, leaving 11 bases between. Here the CDR3 DNA reads TGTGCCAGCAGCTTCTGGCTAGCCAAAGAGACCCAGTACTTC. Protein sequence: CASSFWLAKETQYF.

This clonotype was counted many times. V usage is TRBV25-1 and J usage is TRBJ2-7; 7 nucleotides align to TRBD1. CDR3 length equals 15 residues. Germline V lookup: CDR1 MGHDK, CDR2 SYGVNS. V shed 7 bases and J 1 base; nucleotides not matched to a gene: 10. The CDR3 nucleotides are TGTGCCAGCACCCCAACGAGGGGGCCGTCCTACGAGCAGTACTTC. Amino acid sequence: CASTPTRGPSYEQYF.

This clonotype was detected many times. The CDR3 DNA is TGCAGTGCTAGGGCAGGAACCTTTAGCAATCAGCCCCAGCATTTT. Translation gives CSARAGTFSNQPQHF. The rearrangement uses TRBV20-1 and TRBJ1-5; D gene unclear. Germline V lookup: CDR1 DFQATT, CDR2 SNEGSKA (reference sequence). Trimming shortened V by 3 bases and J by 0 bases, and 12 bases separated the two germline ends. The CDR3 runs 15 residues.

Ten or more counts support this clonotype. The chain carries TRBV20-1 and TRBJ2-2; D tentatively reads TRBD1 or TRBD2 (5 bases each). CDR3 length: 13 amino acids. V shed 6 bases and J shed 6 bases, with 14 bases lying between them. CDR1 and CDR2 from the germline V gene are DFQATT and SNEGSKA (reference sequence). The CDR3 DNA sequence: TGCAGTGCCGTGGGGGAAACCGCCGGGGAGCTGTTTTTT. Its translation is CSAVGETAGELFF.

V gene TRBV28 combines with J gene TRBJ2-7; 10 positions agree with TRBD2. Germline V lookup: CDR1 MDHEN, CDR2 SYDVKM. The CDR3 totals 17 residues. The V gene end was trimmed by 6 bases and the J gene end by 2 bases; junction bases not matched to a gene: 13. The CDR3 bases are TGTGCCAGCAGAACTACTTTCGGGACTAGCGTTCCCTACGAGCAGTACTTC. Translated, it gives CASRTTFGTSVPYEQYF.

The sample holds a few counts of this clonotype. The V and J genes are TRBV12-5 and TRBJ1-5; D remains ambiguous. The CDR3 extends over 12 amino acids. Deletions cut 6 bases from V and 7 bases from J, with 10 bases between. Germline CDR1 reads LGHNT; CDR2 reads FRNRAP. CDR3: CASGTVGQPQHF. The CDR3 nucleotides are TGTGCTAGTGGAACAGTAGGACAGCCCCAGCATTTT.

This clonotype came up many times. The chain couples TRBV29-1 to TRBJ1-2, with a tentative D call TRBD1 (5 bases). Germline CDR1 is SQVTM and CDR2 is ANQGSEA. V was cut by 5 bases and J by 2 bases, with 6 bases left in between. The CDR3 runs to 11 residues. The CDR3 nucleotides are TGCAGCGTTTCAGGGAACTATGGCTACACCTTC. Translating it yields CSVSGNYGYTF.

The rearrangement uses TRBV6-1 and TRBJ1-2; D unclear. CDR3 length: 14 amino acids. CDR1 and CDR2 (germline): MNHNS, SASEGT. V dropped 5 bases and J dropped 7 bases, with 17 bases sitting between them. The CDR3 reads CASSPLQRNIGYTF. The CDR3, as DNA: TGTGCCAGCAGTCCGCTCCAAAGAAACATTGGCTACACCTTC.

This clonotype was counted a few times. The chain couples TRBV19 to TRBJ2-5, with D maybe TRBD2 (6 bases). CDR1 and CDR2 (germline): LNHDA, SQIVND (reference sequence). V was trimmed by 4 bases and J by 12 bases, leaving 21 bases between them. This CDR3 region has 14 residues. The CDR3 region has the DNA TGTGCCAGTAGTACCGGACGAGATTCCGCGGGGAAGTACTTC. Translation gives CASSTGRDSAGKYF.

The table lists this clonotype with many counts. The J gene is TRBJ2-5, the V gene TRBV20-1; TRBD1 aligns across 11 bases. Germline loops: CDR1 DFQATT, CDR2 SNEGSKA (reference sequence). The CDR3 totals 15 residues. The V gene end was trimmed by 1 base and the J gene end by 4 bases; junction bases not matched to a gene: 5. This chain's CDR3 is CSARGTGGAGETQYF. The DNA of the CDR3 is TGCAGTGCTAGAGGGACAGGGGGCGCGGGAGAGACCCAGTACTTC.